This T cell receptor beta chain is drawn from a study of cytomegalovirus exposure and HLA in healthy donors. In the study overall: Earlier work reported 95 million to 130 million unique TCR beta sequences from about 180 million T cells.

J lost 4 bases, V lost 6 bases, and 9 bases had no gene match. Germline V lookup: CDR1 SGHTA, CDR2 FQGNSA. CDR3 length equals 15 residues. In this sample, this clone turned up once. Primers for the PCR totalled 60 Vbeta and 13 Jbeta. The data were produced by immunoSEQ multiplex PCR, yet TCRdb's version contains in-frame clones alone and is incomplete. Among roughly 100,000 clones listed, approximately 89% were seen once. This receptor was taken from a man aged 30-40 years in good health and CMV-seronegative. Sequenced material: PBMCs. The gene calls are TRBV7-2 and TRBJ2-5; TRBD1 aligns across 9 bases. As DNA, the CDR3 is TGTGCCAGCAGGGGAATTGGGGGACAGGGAGAGACCCAGTACTTC. Translation: CASRGIGGQGETQYF.